Listed below are T cell receptor beta chains from one sample, sequenced in a study of post-analysis software for immune sequencing data. TCRdb reprocessed the PCR reads with MiXCR, giving one entry per CDR3 protein. This table has about 400,000 distinct CDR3 sequences, about a third appearing once. What was sequenced was blood. All receptors come from a girl under 18 with multiple sclerosis. Both conserved end residues are part of each CDR3. Fields, in order: CDR3 length, J gene, V gene, CDR3 protein.

>14|TRBJ2-7|TRBV6-5
CASSYQDDSYEQYF
>15|TRBJ1-1|TRBV6-6
CASSVSAQMLVEAFF
>15|TRBJ1-1|TRBV7-8
CASSSAGGANTEAFF
>15|TRBJ1-4|TRBV7-2
CASSLGLGVDEKLFF
>13|TRBJ1-5|TRBV5-1
CASSWDLNQPQHF
>14|TRBJ1-4|TRBV9
CASSVGTDNEKLFF
>12|TRBJ1-2|TRBV12-3/TRBV12-4
CASSSYREWYTF
>15|TRBJ2-1|TRBV20-1
CSARDKTGGRNEQFF
>15|TRBJ2-7|TRBV7-2
CASSVQGEGSYEQYF
>13|TRBJ1-1|TRBV7-9
CASSLGGAAEAFF
>15|TRBJ1-6|TRBV11-2
CASSLGGRETSPLHF
>16|TRBJ2-1|TRBV24-1
CATSDTRTGGAETQFF
>12|TRBJ1-2|TRBV29-1
CSVGDRDYGYTF
>13|TRBJ1-1|TRBV29-1
CSVVGLRNTEAFF
>12|TRBJ2-5|TRBV29-1
CSVRTAQETQYF
>15|TRBJ1-5|TRBV6-1
CASTGYEVSNQPQHF
>17|TRBJ2-2|TRBV5-1
CASSLTSGGPGTGELFF
>13|TRBJ1-4|TRBV27
CASSLIGNEKLFF
>15|TRBJ2-3|TRBV28
CASSATSGDDDTQYF